This T cell receptor beta chain was recorded in a study of STAT3 mutations in large granular lymphocyte leukemia. Turning to the study itself: Over half of T-LGLL patients had one or more immunosuppressive regimens.

General study results and limits: Persisting codominant clonotypes may have hidden a small pathogenic clone. After therapy, about 35% of the 18 patients switched clonotypes, all new clones STAT3 wild type. Every T-LGLL patient had at least one immunodominant TCRbeta clonotype.

V was pared by 5 bases and J by 5 bases, with 10 bases of the junction left unmatched. This CDR3 comprises 15 residues. Germline V gene data show CDR1 as LNHNV and CDR2 as YYDKDF (reference sequence). Average productive template count per sample was some 44,000. Method: immunoSEQ multiplex PCR; TCRdb's copy keeps in-frame clones and lacks some. Among under 15,000 clones, 90% were seen once, and the ten largest hold roughly 33%. In regard to this clone: Its antigen remains unidentified.

The chain combines TRBV15 with TRBJ2-3; 7 nucleotides match TRBD2. Sequenced material: peripheral blood mononuclear cells. This TCR came from a man in his forties with T-cell large granular lymphocyte leukemia. Some clones in this sample may be carry-over from other donors' samples. CDR3: CATSGRRGSGDTQYF. The CDR3 nucleotides are TGTGCCACCAGCGGAAGGCGGGGGAGTGGAGATACGCAGTATTTT. Together with reference TRBV15 and TRBJ2-3, the CDR3 gives the full variable domain: DAMVIQNPRYQVTQFGKPVTLSCSQTLNHNVMYWYQQKSSQAPKLLFHYYDKDFNNEADTPDNFQSRRPNTSFCFLDIRSPGLGDTAMYLCATSGRRGSGDTQYFGPGTRLTVL.